The rows below give T cell receptor beta chains drawn from one sample of a study of OX40 agonist ivuxolimab in advanced cancers. The table came from immunoSEQ multiplex PCR; TCRdb's copy has only in-frame clones and leaves some out. The top ten clones hold 2% to 3% of a sample with around 80,000 clones, about 87% of them seen once. Here the sequenced sample was CD4+ or CD8+ T cells sorted from blood, taken in a trial of the OX40 agonist ivuxolimab. These receptors were taken from an adult with an advanced solid tumor such as melanoma, head and neck, liver or kidney cancer. The CDR3 runs from the conserved cysteine through the conserved F or W. The order of the fields is D gene, V gene, clone size, J gene, CDR3 protein, CDR3 DNA. The D gene is left open where the match is weak. Clone sizes are given selectively: once, few, many, or a class where the clone is expanded.

D gene: TRBD1
V gene: TRBV9
clone size: .
J gene: TRBJ2-1
CDR3 protein: CASSVGPGQGYNGQFF
CDR3 DNA: TGTGCCAGCAGCGTAGGGCCGGGACAGGGGTACAATGGGCAGTTCTTC

D gene: .
V gene: TRBV28
clone size: few
J gene: TRBJ1-2
CDR3 protein: CASRSPRVPGYTF
CDR3 DNA: TGTGCCAGCAGGTCCCCCAGGGTTCCTGGCTACACCTTC

D gene: .
V gene: TRBV10-1
clone size: .
J gene: TRBJ2-3
CDR3 protein: CASSELLSSTDTQYF
CDR3 DNA: TGCGCCAGCAGTGAATTGCTTTCTAGCACAGATACGCAGTATTTT

D gene: .
V gene: TRBV7-3
clone size: .
J gene: TRBJ2-1
CDR3 protein: CASSTPIRDSHTDEQFF
CDR3 DNA: TGTGCCAGCAGCACCCCTATCCGGGACTCCCACACGGATGAGCAGTTCTTC

D gene: TRBD1
V gene: TRBV18
clone size: once
J gene: TRBJ1-3
CDR3 protein: CATATGDGNTIYF
CDR3 DNA: TGTGCCACCGCTACAGGGGATGGAAACACCATATATTTT

D gene: .
V gene: TRBV11-1
clone size: .
J gene: TRBJ2-5
CDR3 protein: CASSDATTGSETQYF
CDR3 DNA: TGTGCCAGCAGCGACGCCACCACAGGATCAGAGACCCAGTACTTC

D gene: TRBD2
V gene: TRBV7-2
clone size: .
J gene: TRBJ2-1
CDR3 protein: CASSLGSSGGINEQFF
CDR3 DNA: TGTGCCAGCAGCTTAGGGTCTAGCGGGGGAATTAATGAGCAGTTCTTC

D gene: TRBD1
V gene: TRBV7-7
clone size: .
J gene: TRBJ2-5
CDR3 protein: CASSASGTGAETQYF
CDR3 DNA: TGTGCCAGCAGCGCCTCCGGGACAGGGGCAGAGACCCAGTACTTC

D gene: .
V gene: TRBV7-8
clone size: .
J gene: TRBJ1-3
CDR3 protein: CASSFNTQGNTIYF
CDR3 DNA: TGTGCCAGCAGCTTTAACACCCAAGGGAACACCATATATTTT

D gene: TRBD1
V gene: TRBV28
clone size: .
J gene: TRBJ2-2
CDR3 protein: CASSLQGTNTGELFF
CDR3 DNA: TGTGCCAGCAGCTTACAGGGGACGAACACCGGGGAGCTGTTTTTT

D gene: TRBD1
V gene: TRBV2
clone size: .
J gene: TRBJ1-1
CDR3 protein: CASRGTAYNTEAFF
CDR3 DNA: TGTGCCAGCAGGGGGACAGCCTATAACACTGAAGCTTTCTTT

D gene: .
V gene: TRBV7-9
clone size: .
J gene: TRBJ2-3
CDR3 protein: CASSPRDIADTQYF
CDR3 DNA: TGTGCCAGCAGCCCTCGGGATATCGCAGATACGCAGTATTTT

D gene: .
V gene: TRBV14
clone size: .
J gene: TRBJ2-5
CDR3 protein: CASSQDWGRGGQETQYF
CDR3 DNA: TGTGCCAGCAGCCAAGATTGGGGCAGGGGAGGCCAAGAGACCCAGTACTTC

D gene: .
V gene: TRBV28
clone size: few
J gene: TRBJ1-5
CDR3 protein: CASNPIRISNQPQHF
CDR3 DNA: TGTGCCAGCAATCCGATCCGGATAAGCAATCAGCCCCAGCATTTT

D gene: .
V gene: TRBV28
clone size: .
J gene: TRBJ1-1
CDR3 protein: CASSLRLGEAFF
CDR3 DNA: TGTGCCAGCAGTCTCCGCCTGGGAGAAGCTTTCTTT

D gene: .
V gene: TRBV7-9
clone size: .
J gene: TRBJ1-6
CDR3 protein: CASSPRDPSPLHF
CDR3 DNA: TGTGCCAGCAGCCCCAGGGATCCCTCACCCCTCCACTTT

D gene: .
V gene: TRBV5-6
clone size: few
J gene: TRBJ2-7
CDR3 protein: CASSSPTITYEQYF
CDR3 DNA: TGTGCCAGCAGCTCCCCGACAATAACCTACGAGCAGTACTTC

D gene: TRBD1
V gene: TRBV2
clone size: .
J gene: TRBJ1-2
CDR3 protein: CASSLTGSRYGYTF
CDR3 DNA: TGTGCCAGCAGTCTGACAGGGAGCCGCTATGGCTACACCTTC

D gene: .
V gene: TRBV14
clone size: few
J gene: TRBJ1-1
CDR3 protein: CASSHPQNPTAVGTEAFF
CDR3 DNA: TGTGCCAGCAGCCATCCACAAAACCCGACCGCCGTTGGAACTGAAGCTTTCTTT

D gene: .
V gene: TRBV7-2
clone size: once
J gene: TRBJ2-2
CDR3 protein: CASSLDMVELTGELFF
CDR3 DNA: TGTGCCAGCAGCTTAGATATGGTCGAGTTAACCGGGGAGCTGTTTTTT

D gene: TRBD1
V gene: TRBV19
clone size: once
J gene: TRBJ1-5
CDR3 protein: CASSGNRGSSRNQPQHF
CDR3 DNA: TGTGCCAGTAGTGGTAACAGGGGAAGCTCTCGCAATCAGCCCCAGCATTTT

D gene: TRBD1
V gene: TRBV15
clone size: once
J gene: TRBJ2-1
CDR3 protein: CATSSPDRGNEQFF
CDR3 DNA: TGTGCCACCAGCAGCCCTGACAGGGGGAATGAGCAGTTCTTC

D gene: TRBD1
V gene: TRBV7-6
clone size: .
J gene: TRBJ2-5
CDR3 protein: CASSFTGAQETQYF
CDR3 DNA: TGTGCCAGCAGCTTCACAGGGGCCCAAGAGACCCAGTACTTC

D gene: .
V gene: TRBV7-3
clone size: .
J gene: TRBJ2-3
CDR3 protein: CASSLSLGEADTQYF
CDR3 DNA: TGTGCCAGCAGCTTAAGTCTGGGGGAAGCGGATACGCAGTATTTT

D gene: .
V gene: TRBV5-5
clone size: .
J gene: TRBJ2-3
CDR3 protein: CASSEGSTDTQYF
CDR3 DNA: TGTGCCAGCAGTGAGGGGTCCACAGATACGCAGTATTTT

D gene: .
V gene: TRBV9
clone size: .
J gene: TRBJ1-1
CDR3 protein: CASSVGGTSYTEAFF
CDR3 DNA: TGTGCCAGCAGCGTAGGTGGGACCTCGTACACTGAAGCTTTCTTT

D gene: .
V gene: TRBV29-1
clone size: .
J gene: TRBJ1-4
CDR3 protein: CSVGAVANEKLFF
CDR3 DNA: TGCAGCGTTGGGGCTGTGGCTAATGAAAAACTGTTTTTT

D gene: .
V gene: TRBV5-1
clone size: .
J gene: TRBJ1-3
CDR3 protein: CASSLDTSGNTIYF
CDR3 DNA: TGCGCCAGCAGCTTGGACACTTCTGGAAACACCATATATTTT

D gene: .
V gene: TRBV19
clone size: .
J gene: TRBJ1-5
CDR3 protein: CASSIDEEIQPQHF
CDR3 DNA: TGTGCCAGTAGTATAGATGAAGAGATCCAGCCCCAGCATTTT

D gene: .
V gene: TRBV12-5
clone size: .
J gene: TRBJ2-5
CDR3 protein: CASATGRGETQYF
CDR3 DNA: TGTGCTAGTGCCACCGGCCGGGGGGAGACCCAGTACTTC

D gene: TRBD2
V gene: TRBV11-1
clone size: .
J gene: TRBJ2-2
CDR3 protein: CASSLRGEAGELFF
CDR3 DNA: TGTGCCAGCAGCTTACGGGGGGAGGCCGGGGAGCTGTTTTTT

D gene: TRBD1
V gene: TRBV6-5
clone size: .
J gene: TRBJ1-5
CDR3 protein: CASSYPGGNQPQHF
CDR3 DNA: TGTGCCAGCAGTTACCCAGGGGGGAATCAGCCCCAGCATTTT

D gene: .
V gene: TRBV4-3
clone size: .
J gene: TRBJ2-1
CDR3 protein: CASSQGVIARNEQFF
CDR3 DNA: TGCGCCAGCAGCCAAGGGGTGATAGCGAGGAATGAGCAGTTCTTC

D gene: .
V gene: TRBV28
clone size: .
J gene: TRBJ2-6
CDR3 protein: CASSSILTGRKGANVLTF
CDR3 DNA: TGTGCCAGCAGTTCCATCCTAACAGGCCGCAAAGGGGCCAACGTCCTGACTTTC

D gene: .
V gene: TRBV9
clone size: once
J gene: TRBJ1-5
CDR3 protein: CASSPRQESNQPQHF
CDR3 DNA: TGTGCCAGCAGCCCACGACAGGAGAGCAATCAGCCCCAGCATTTT

D gene: .
V gene: TRBV28
clone size: .
J gene: TRBJ2-4
CDR3 protein: CASSSLGQGGNIQYF
CDR3 DNA: TGTGCCAGCAGCTCTCTAGGCCAGGGTGGAAACATTCAGTACTTC

D gene: .
V gene: TRBV19
clone size: .
J gene: TRBJ2-3
CDR3 protein: CASSIGRGGSRPDTQYF
CDR3 DNA: TGTGCCAGTAGTATCGGCCGTGGGGGTAGTCGCCCAGATACGCAGTATTTT

D gene: .
V gene: TRBV5-1
clone size: .
J gene: TRBJ2-7
CDR3 protein: CASSTGAADDLQYF
CDR3 DNA: TGCGCCAGCAGCACGGGTGCGGCGGACGATCTCCAGTACTTC

D gene: TRBD2
V gene: TRBV29-1
clone size: once
J gene: TRBJ2-3
CDR3 protein: CSAPRTSGGHTDTQYF
CDR3 DNA: TGCAGCGCCCCTAGGACTAGCGGGGGCCACACAGATACGCAGTATTTT

D gene: .
V gene: TRBV7-2
clone size: .
J gene: TRBJ1-1
CDR3 protein: CASSSQAGVTEAFF
CDR3 DNA: TGTGCCAGCAGCTCACAGGCTGGGGTCACTGAAGCTTTCTTT

D gene: .
V gene: TRBV15
clone size: .
J gene: TRBJ2-3
CDR3 protein: CATSRDRQSYLQDTQYF
CDR3 DNA: TGTGCCACCAGCAGAGATCGACAGTCCTATCTCCAAGATACGCAGTATTTT